The rows below give T cell receptor beta chains drawn from one sample of a study of T cell responses to AZD1222 COVID-19 vaccine. Only in-frame clones appear in the TCRdb table, and some are missing; sequencing was by immunoSEQ multiplex PCR. The data contain tens of thousands of clones, about nine tenths of them singletons. The sample here was peripheral blood, taken 28 days after the second AZD1222 dose. These receptors were collected from an adult who received the AZD1222 COVID-19 vaccine. Each CDR3 is given with its conserved first and last residue. D genes are given only for firm matches. A row's size may be missing; if present it is once, few, many or a size class.

TRBJ2-1 . TRBV9 . CASSLNNEQFF TGTGCCAGCAGCTTAAACAATGAGCAGTTCTTC
TRBJ1-1 . TRBV6-1 . CASSEKENTEAFF TGTGCCAGCAGTGAAAAGGAGAACACTGAAGCTTTCTTT
TRBJ2-7 . TRBV5-6 . CASSAMTAYEQYF TGTGCCAGCAGCGCGATGACAGCATACGAGCAGTACTTC
TRBJ1-4 . TRBV18 . CASSPGLQTNEKLFF TGTGCCAGCTCACCAGGGCTTCAGACTAATGAAAAACTGTTTTTT
TRBJ1-2 . TRBV4-2 . CASSQQGDYGYTF TGTGCCAGCAGCCAACAAGGGGACTATGGCTACACCTTC
TRBJ1-5 . TRBV6-5 . CASQTQAVYSIAQHF TGTGCCAGCCAAACACAAGCAGTATATTCCATCGCCCAGCATTTT
TRBJ1-2 . TRBV30 . CAWSGGAYGYTF TGTGCCTGGAGTGGGGGTGCCTATGGCTACACCTTC
TRBJ2-1 TRBD2 TRBV29-1 . CSVKTSGLYNEQFF TGCAGCGTGAAGACTAGCGGTCTCTACAATGAGCAGTTCTTC
TRBJ1-1 . TRBV7-9 . CASRDSLNTEAFF TGTGCCAGCAGGGACAGCCTGAACACTGAAGCTTTCTTT
TRBJ1-1 . TRBV6-5 . CASRRGEGGNTEAFF TGTGCCAGCAGGAGGGGGGAAGGGGGGAACACTGAAGCTTTCTTT
TRBJ1-3 TRBD1 TRBV5-1 . CASSPDRANTIYF TGCGCCAGCAGCCCCGACAGGGCAAACACCATATATTTT
TRBJ2-5 TRBD1 TRBV6-5 few CASSYLVQGKGETQYF TGTGCCAGCAGTTACTTGGTACAGGGGAAAGGCGAGACCCAGTACTTC
TRBJ1-1 TRBD1 TRBV2 . CASTIQAGTGQNTEAFF TGTGCCAGCACCATCCAGGCCGGGACAGGTCAGAACACTGAAGCTTTCTTT
TRBJ2-5 . TRBV15 . CATSRGGTQYF TGTGCCACCAGCAGAGGGGGGACCCAGTACTTC
TRBJ1-5 . TRBV19 . CASSAAWGNQPQHF TGTGCCAGTAGTGCAGCCTGGGGCAATCAGCCCCAGCATTTT
TRBJ1-1 . TRBV6-5 . CASRGTPRTEAFF TGTGCCAGCAGAGGGACTCCTCGCACTGAAGCTTTCTTT
TRBJ2-3 TRBD1 TRBV6-5 . CASTSDRSTDTQYF TGTGCCAGCACCTCGGACAGGAGCACAGATACGCAGTATTTT
TRBJ2-2 . TRBV19 . CASSYFGLNTGELFF TGTGCCAGTAGTTATTTCGGATTGAACACCGGGGAGCTGTTTTTT
TRBJ2-7 . TRBV3-1/TRBV3-2 . CASSQGPGNEQYF TGTGCCAGCAGCCAAGGTCCGGGAAACGAGCAGTACTTC
TRBJ2-1 . TRBV30 . CAWRRDTRSNEQFF TGTGCCTGGAGAAGGGACACACGGTCCAATGAGCAGTTCTTC
TRBJ2-2 . TRBV30 . CAWSVRGGPRGTGELFF TGTGCCTGGAGTGTACGTGGGGGGCCGCGGGGCACCGGGGAGCTGTTTTTT
TRBJ2-2 . TRBV7-2 . CASSSRTVGGELFF TGTGCCAGCAGCTCTCGGACAGTGGGCGGGGAGCTGTTTTTT
TRBJ2-7 . TRBV5-6 . CASSRTPRVRRPYEQYF TGTGCCAGCAGCCGAACTCCTAGGGTCCGCCGTCCTTACGAGCAGTACTTC
TRBJ1-2 . TRBV30 . CAWSAEDMSNYGYTF TGTGCCTGGAGTGCTGAGGACATGAGTAACTATGGCTACACCTTC
TRBJ1-6 . TRBV5-1 . CASSLPEPESPLHF TGCGCCAGCAGCCTCCCTGAACCAGAGTCACCCCTCCACTTT
TRBJ2-3 TRBD1 TRBV5-6 . CASSPRDRGRADTQYF TGTGCCAGCAGCCCACGGGACAGGGGGCGGGCAGATACGCAGTATTTT
TRBJ2-7 TRBD2 TRBV6-5 . CASRASGNYEQYF TGTGCCAGCAGAGCTAGCGGGAACTACGAGCAGTACTTC
TRBJ2-3 . TRBV7-6 . CASSGLPSVEDTQYF TGTGCCAGCAGCGGACTACCGAGTGTTGAGGATACGCAGTATTTT
TRBJ2-5 TRBD2 TRBV7-9 . CASSNRLAGVTETQYF TGTGCCAGCAGCAACAGACTAGCGGGGGTAACGGAGACCCAGTACTTC
TRBJ1-3 . TRBV2 . CASSAPPQGTGNTIYF TGTGCCAGCAGTGCCCCCCCCCAGGGGACCGGAAACACCATATATTTT
TRBJ1-2 . TRBV27 . CASSFSRGNGYTF TGTGCCAGCAGTTTCTCGCGGGGGAATGGCTACACCTTC
TRBJ1-3 . TRBV15 . CATSKASGNTIYF TGTGCCACCAGCAAAGCCTCTGGAAACACCATATATTTT
TRBJ2-7 . TRBV4-1 . CASSPGTVSSYEQYF TGCGCCAGCAGCCCCGGGACGGTGAGCTCCTACGAGCAGTACTTC
TRBJ1-1 TRBD1 TRBV29-1 . CSAGGQTNTEAFF TGCAGCGCCGGGGGACAGACGAACACTGAAGCTTTCTTT
TRBJ1-2 . TRBV19 . CASSIDQRAFLYGYTF TGTGCCAGTAGTATAGATCAGAGGGCGTTCCTCTATGGCTACACCTTC
TRBJ1-2 TRBD1 TRBV3-1/TRBV3-2 few CASSSSAQGADGYTF TGTGCCAGCAGCTCTTCAGCCCAGGGGGCGGATGGCTACACCTTC
TRBJ1-2 . TRBV3-1/TRBV3-2 few CASSPSNYGYTF TGTGCCAGCAGCCCAAGTAACTATGGCTACACCTTC
TRBJ2-3 . TRBV7-2 . CASSAQWGGRNTQYF TGTGCCAGCAGCGCTCAATGGGGGGGCCGGAATACGCAGTATTTT
TRBJ1-1 . TRBV12-3/TRBV12-4 . CAARSERAKAFF TGTGCCGCACGGTCCGAACGGGCGAAGGCTTTCTTT
TRBJ2-7 . TRBV9 . CASSPRMYEQYF TGTGCCAGCAGCCCCCGGATGTACGAGCAGTACTTC
TRBJ2-3 . TRBV7-9 . CASTYDRGDTQYF TGTGCCAGCACCTACGATAGGGGGGATACGCAGTATTTT